The entry below describes one T cell receptor (beta chain). Its antigen is not identified. These data originate in a study of T cell responses to AZD1222 COVID-19 vaccine. With 3 bases removed from V and 6 bases from J, the gap between germline ends came to 9 bases. This CDR3 is built from 13 residues. CDR1 and CDR2 (germline): SEHNR, FQNEAQ (reference sequence). Study-wide results and caveats: The sample set comprised mostly white British donors with more females, and clonal diversity was possibly underestimated. Vaccine-associated CD4 TCRs spanned spike, dominant at 160-218 and 743-854.

Assay: immunoSEQ multiplex PCR; the TCRdb copy retains only in-frame clones and omits some. The sample has hundreds of thousands of clones, approximately 94% seen once; the top ten hold over 0.95%. The sequence was obtained from an adult in good health. The chain links TRBV7-9 to TRBJ2-1; TRBD1 might be the D (5 bases). Sample: peripheral blood, taken on day 0 of MenACWY control vaccination. The CDR3 sequence is CASSFDRINEQFF. In DNA, the CDR3 is TGTGCCAGCAGCTTTGACAGAATCAATGAGCAGTTCTTC.